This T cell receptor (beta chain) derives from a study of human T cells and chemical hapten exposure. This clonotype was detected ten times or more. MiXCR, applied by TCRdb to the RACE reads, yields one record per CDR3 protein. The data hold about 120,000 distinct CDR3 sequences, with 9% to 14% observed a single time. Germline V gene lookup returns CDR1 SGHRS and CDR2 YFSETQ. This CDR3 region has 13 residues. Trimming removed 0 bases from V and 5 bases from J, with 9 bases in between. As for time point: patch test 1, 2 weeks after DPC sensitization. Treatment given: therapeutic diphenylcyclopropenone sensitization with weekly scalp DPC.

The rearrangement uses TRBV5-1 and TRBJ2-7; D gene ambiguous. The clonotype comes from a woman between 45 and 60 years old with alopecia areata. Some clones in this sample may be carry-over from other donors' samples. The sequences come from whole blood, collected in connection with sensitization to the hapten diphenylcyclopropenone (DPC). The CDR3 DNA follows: TGCGCCAGCAGCTTGGACTTTATAAACGAGCAGTACTTC. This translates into CASSLDFINEQYF.